The 28 T cell receptor beta chains in this list originate from one sample, sequenced in a study of blood T cell repertoires in COVID-19 (dated by TCRdb to about 2020). Libraries were constructed by the immunoSEQ multiplex PCR assay. The clones in this table, taken by TCRdb from immuneACCESS, are in-frame only. Not every clone is retained; where verified, under half of the shortfall comes from an unresolved V gene, and the cause of the rest is unknown. This sample gives some 100,000 clones in total; more than 60% of them show up just once. The top ten hold 5% to 8% of the sample. Sequenced material: peripheral blood. The receptors were gathered from a man between 65 and 79 years old with acute or convalescent COVID-19.

This chain uses TRBV30 with TRBJ1-5; 7 positions match TRBD1. CDR1 GTSNPN and CDR2 SVGIG come from the germline V gene (reference sequence). V shed 2 bases and J 5 bases; nucleotides not matched to a gene: 3. The CDR3 extends over 13 amino acids. The CDR3, as DNA: TGTGCCTGGAGTACAGGGGTCGATCAGCCCCAGCATTTT. As protein: CAWSTGVDQPQHF.

The gene calls are TRBV7-3 and TRBJ2-2; D might be TRBD2 (5 bases). The germline CDR1 and CDR2 sequences are SGHTA and FQGTGA. This CDR3 has 15 amino acids. V shed 4 bases and J shed 4 bases, with 13 bases lying between them. The CDR3 bases are TGTGCCAGCAGCTCTGCTAGCATTGGCACCGGGGAGCTGTTTTTT. Translated, it gives CASSSASIGTGELFF.

In this sample, this clone turned up a few times. The rearrangement uses TRBV7-3 and TRBJ2-7; TRBD1 agrees at 8 bases. The CDR3 is 15 residues long. Germline V gene sequence: CDR1 SGHTA, CDR2 FQGTGA. J gave up 5 bases and V 2 bases, and 8 bases lay outside the gene matches. The chain's CDR3 is CASSLLGTGFDEQYF. The CDR3 coding sequence is TGTGCCAGCAGCTTATTGGGGACAGGTTTTGACGAGCAGTACTTC.

The chain carries TRBV9 and TRBJ2-5; TRBD1 matches 8 bases. CDR1 is SGDLS, CDR2 YYNGEE, per germline. This CDR3 contains 16 residues. Trimming took 3 bases from V and 2 from J; bases not matched to a gene: 9. The CDR3 sequence: CASSAPRTGMQETQYF. Here the CDR3 DNA reads TGTGCCAGCAGCGCCCCGAGGACAGGGATGCAAGAGACCCAGTACTTC.

V is TRBV6-2 or TRBV6-3 and J is TRBJ2-2; weak D call: TRBD2 (5 bases). The CDR3 consists of 15 residues. The germline V and J ends were trimmed by 4 bases and 7 bases, with 16 bases remaining between them. Germline CDR1 is MNHEY and CDR2 is SVGEGT. The CDR3 sequence: CASSSLLRAIGELFF. In nucleotides, the CDR3 is TGTGCCAGCAGTTCCTTGTTGCGGGCAATCGGGGAGCTGTTTTTT.

V usage is TRBV18 and J usage is TRBJ1-2; TRBD1 matches 8 bases. J was trimmed by 4 bases and V by 8 bases; bases with no gene match: 9. Germline assignment: CDR1 KGHSH and CDR2 LQKENI. The CDR3 covers 14 residues. This chain's CDR3 is CASTLTGEGYGYTF. The CDR3, as DNA: TGTGCCAGCACACTGACAGGGGAGGGCTATGGCTACACCTTC. Full variable domain (outside the CDR3, taken from reference TRBV18 and TRBJ1-2): NAGVMQNPRHLVRRRGQEARLRCSPMKGHSHVYWYRQLPEEGLKFMVYLQKENIIDESGMPKERFSAEFPKEGPSILRIQQVVRGDSAAYFCASTLTGEGYGYTFGSGTRLTVV.

The J gene is TRBJ1-1, the V gene TRBV18; 7 nucleotides line up with TRBD1. Germline V gene data show CDR1 as KGHSH and CDR2 as LQKENI. Germline trimming cut 3 bases from V and 6 bases from J; bases unmatched to any gene: 1. The CDR3 is 12 residues long. CDR3 nucleotides: TGTGCCAGCTCACCGACAGGGCCTGAAGCTTTCTTT. This sequence encodes CASSPTGPEAFF.

The V gene is TRBV24-1, the J gene TRBJ2-1, with D possibly matching TRBD1 (5 bases). The CDR3 runs 14 residues. CDR1 and CDR2 from the germline V gene are KGHDR and SFDVKD. V gave up 0 bases and J gave up 8 bases, with 10 bases separating them. CDR3 in amino acids: CATSDLQGDDEQFF. DNA of the CDR3: TGTGCCACCAGTGATTTGCAAGGGGATGATGAGCAGTTCTTC.

This sequence joins TRBV11-2 and TRBJ2-7; TRBD2 agrees at 7 bases. J gave up 4 bases and V 5 bases, and 11 bases lay outside the gene matches. The CDR3 contains 15 residues. Looked up from germline, CDR1 is SGHAT and CDR2 is FQNNGV. CDR3 amino acids: CASSPQVAGHYEQYF. In DNA form, the CDR3 reads TGTGCCAGCAGCCCCCAAGTAGCGGGCCATTACGAGCAGTACTTC.

The rearrangement uses TRBV4-1 and TRBJ1-2, with D possibly TRBD1 on 6 matching bases. Germline V CDR1 and CDR2: MGHRA, YSYEKL. The CDR3 covers 15 residues. V lost 4 bases and J lost 7, with 19 bases in between. In DNA, the CDR3 is TGCGCCAGCAGCCCCGAAGCGGGGGGCGCGGGTGGCTACACCTTC. Protein sequence: CASSPEAGGAGGYTF.

Only one count was recorded for this clone. V is TRBV3-1 (or the pseudogene TRBV3-2) and J is TRBJ1-6; D remains unclear. CDR3 length: 13 amino acids. Trimming removed 0 bases from V and 7 bases from J, with 4 bases in between. Germline V gives CDR1 LGHDT, CDR2 YNNKEL (reference sequence). CDR3 sequence: CASSQERNSPLHF. The CDR3 DNA follows: TGTGCCAGCAGCCAAGAGCGGAATTCACCCCTCCACTTT.

The genes are TRBV11-2 and TRBJ2-5; 11 nucleotides agree with TRBD1. With 4 bases clipped from V and 4 bases from J, the junction kept 5 bases outside the gene matches. Germline values: CDR1 SGHAT, CDR2 FQNNGV. This CDR3 has 15 amino acids. CDR3 nucleotide sequence: TGTGCCAGCAGCTCAGAGGACAGGGGGCTAGAGACCCAGTACTTC. Its protein product is CASSSEDRGLETQYF.

This chain connects TRBV6-5 to TRBJ1-3; D not resolved. Germline CDR1 MNHEY, CDR2 SVGAGI. The CDR3 length is 16 residues. V lost 3 bases, J lost 0 bases, and 12 bases lay in between. The DNA of the CDR3 is TGTGCCAGCAGTTATTCCCTCTCGGGCTCTGGAAACACCATATATTTT. Protein: CASSYSLSGSGNTIYF.

V and J are TRBV18 and TRBJ1-1; 8 nucleotides agree with TRBD1. The CDR3 runs 15 residues. With 1 base clipped from V and 5 bases from J, the junction kept 6 bases outside the gene matches. The germline V gene encodes CDR1 KGHSH and CDR2 LQKENI. The CDR3 loop is CASSPQQGAWTEAFF. Here the CDR3 DNA reads TGTGCCAGCTCACCACAGCAGGGGGCTTGGACTGAAGCTTTCTTT.

The chain has TRBV3-1 (or the pseudogene TRBV3-2) and TRBJ2-5; D possibly corresponds to TRBD2 (5 bases). CDR1 and CDR2 (germline): LGHDT, YNNKEL (reference sequence). Trimming pared 1 base from V and 9 bases from J, leaving 12 bases between. This CDR3 is 13 amino acids long. CDR3 sequence: CASSQVRPGAQYF. DNA of the CDR3: TGTGCCAGCAGCCAAGTCAGGCCCGGGGCCCAGTACTTC.

The V call is TRBV24-1, the J call TRBJ2-7; D might be TRBD2 (7 bases). The CDR3 covers 15 residues. Trimming shortened V by 4 bases and J by 4 bases, and 16 bases separated the two germline ends. The germline gives CDR1 KGHDR, CDR2 SFDVKD. The CDR3 sequence: CATSETGGAGYEQYF. CDR3 in DNA: TGTGCCACCAGTGAGACGGGGGGCGCAGGGTACGAGCAGTACTTC.

The chain carries TRBV12-3 or TRBV12-4 and TRBJ1-1; D is undetermined. Trimming took 5 bases from V and 6 from J, leaving 7 bases between them. This CDR3 is built from 11 residues. CDR3: CASSHSSEAFF. CDR3 nucleotides: TGTGCCAGCAGTCACTCTTCTGAAGCTTTCTTT.

This chain joins TRBV12-3 or TRBV12-4 and TRBJ2-5; D gene unclear. Trimming shortened V by 7 bases and J by 1 base, and 7 bases separated the two germline ends. This CDR3 contains 12 residues. CDR3 in DNA: TGTGCCAGCAATACGGGCCAAGAGACCCAGTACTTC. Its protein is CASNTGQETQYF.

The chain carries TRBV7-8 and TRBJ2-2, with TRBD1 matching 11 bases. Germline CDR1 SGHVS, CDR2 FQNEAQ. J gave up 2 bases and V 4 bases, and 6 bases lay outside the gene matches. The CDR3 contains 17 residues. This chain's CDR3 is CASSYGTGGENTGELFF. The CDR3 nucleotides read TGTGCCAGCAGCTACGGGACAGGGGGGGAAAACACCGGGGAGCTGTTTTTT.

The genes are TRBV5-4 and TRBJ1-2; TRBD1 might be the D (6 bases). Trimming removed 3 bases at V and 5 bases at J, with 17 bases between. There are 15 residues in the CDR3. Looked up from germline, CDR1 is SGHNT and CDR2 is YYREEE (reference sequence). CDR3 residues: CASSSSRDIIYGYTF. The CDR3 bases are TGTGCCAGCAGCTCCTCCCGGGACATAATTTATGGCTACACCTTC.

The sample holds one count of this clone. The chain links TRBV6-1 to TRBJ1-5, with 10 bases that match TRBD1. The CDR3 has 16 residues. Per germline, CDR1 MNHNS and CDR2 SASEGT. J gave up 2 bases and V 4 bases, and 5 bases lay outside the gene matches. The CDR3 coding sequence is TGTGCCAGCAGTGCCCGGACAGGGGGAGGCAATCAGCCCCAGCATTTT. Protein: CASSARTGGGNQPQHF.

The gene calls are TRBV18 and TRBJ2-7, with 7 bases lining up with TRBD2. The ends lost 3 bases at V and 3 bases at J; junction bases unmatched: 11. There are 16 residues in the CDR3. Germline V CDR1 and CDR2: KGHSH, LQKENI. The CDR3 reads CASSPGSGTTDYEQYF. The CDR3 DNA reads as TGTGCCAGCTCACCTGGTTCGGGGACTACTGACTACGAGCAGTACTTC.

This clone was observed at least ten times. This sequence joins TRBV7-9 and TRBJ1-2; no clear D. V shed 5 bases and J shed 6 bases, with 7 bases lying between them. This CDR3 has 11 residues. Germline V gene sequence: CDR1 SEHNR, CDR2 FQNEAQ (reference sequence). In DNA, the CDR3 is TGTGCCAGCAGCCCTCTCCATGGCTACACCTTC. This gives the protein CASSPLHGYTF.

This clone was counted between two and nine times. This rearrangement joins TRBV7-2 to TRBJ2-3, with D possibly matching TRBD2 (6 bases). V dropped 4 bases and J dropped 0 bases, with 14 bases sitting between them. Germline lookup yields CDR1 SGHTA and CDR2 FQGNSA. CDR3 length equals 16 residues. CDR3 in amino acids: CASSSKWRGSTDTQYF. Here the CDR3 DNA reads TGTGCCAGCAGCTCTAAGTGGCGGGGTAGCACAGATACGCAGTATTTT.

This clone was counted once. The chain employs TRBV3-1 (or the pseudogene TRBV3-2) and TRBJ1-5; D might be TRBD1 (6 bases). This CDR3 region has 15 residues. Trimming cost V 1 base and J 0 bases, with 7 bases left between them. CDR1 is LGHDT, CDR2 YNNKEL, per germline (reference sequence). CDR3 coding DNA: TGTGCCAGCAGCCAAGGACAGGTTAGCAATCAGCCCCAGCATTTT. Protein product: CASSQGQVSNQPQHF.

The rearrangement uses TRBV5-6 and TRBJ2-5; D gene ambiguous. V dropped 3 bases and J dropped 5 bases, with 14 bases sitting between them. This CDR3 has 14 amino acids. The germline gives CDR1 SGHDT, CDR2 YYEEEE. The CDR3 coding sequence is TGTGCCAGCAGCTACGGCGCGGTCAAGGAGACCCAGTACTTC. Its protein is CASSYGAVKETQYF.

On this clone itself: Within the sample, other DNA sequences also encode this same CDR3. The chain uses TRBV5-8 and TRBJ2-7; 8 nucleotides align to TRBD1. The junction had 3 bases not matched to a gene; V was cut back by 1 base and J by 3 bases. The CDR3 runs 14 residues. The germline V gene has CDR1 SGHTS and CDR2 YDEGEE. As DNA, the CDR3 is TGTGCCAGCAGCTTGTCAGGGGGCAGCTACGAGCAGTACTTC. Its protein is CASSLSGGSYEQYF.

V is TRBV30 and J is TRBJ2-1; 10 nucleotides line up with TRBD1. The CDR3 length is 12 residues. V shed 5 bases, J shed 7 bases, and the junction held 2 bases outside the gene matches. CDR1 and CDR2 (germline): GTSNPN, SVGIG (reference sequence). The CDR3 reads CAWGTGENEQFF. The DNA for the CDR3 is TGTGCCTGGGGGACAGGGGAGAATGAGCAGTTCTTC.